These T cell receptor beta chains were read from a single sample in a study of blood T cell repertoires in COVID-19. Measured with immunoSEQ multiplex PCR; TCRdb has only the in-frame clones, and not every one. In the table there are about 290,000 clones, around 81% of which are singletons. Sequencing was done on a sample of peripheral blood. These receptors came from a woman aged 50 to 65 with active or convalescent COVID-19. The CDR3 runs from the conserved cysteine through the conserved F or W. The D gene is left open where the match is weak. Clone size is shown for a subset of rows, as once, few, many or a class of expanded clone.

size	V	D	J	length	CDR3	DNA
.	TRBV12-3/TRBV12-4	TRBD1	TRBJ1-1	11	CASSFLTGAFF	TGTGCCAGCAGTTTCTTGACAGGGGCTTTCTTT
.	TRBV6-4	TRBD1	TRBJ2-3	17	CASSDWPDRVGEDTQYF	TGTGCCAGCAGTGACTGGCCTGACAGGGTGGGGGAAGATACGCAGTATTTT
.	TRBV19	.	TRBJ2-4	16	CASSIGGPLAKNIQYF	TGTGCCAGTAGTATAGGAGGGCCTCTAGCCAAAAACATTCAGTACTTC
.	TRBV29-1	.	TRBJ1-2	10	CSVELYGYTF	TGCAGCGTTGAACTTTATGGCTACACCTTC
.	TRBV14	TRBD1	TRBJ1-2	14	CASSPGQAFYSYTF	TGTGCCAGCAGCCCGGGACAGGCCTTCTATAGCTACACCTTC
.	TRBV28	TRBD1	TRBJ1-1	15	CASSFRQGLNTEAFF	TGTGCCAGCAGTTTCAGACAGGGATTAAACACTGAAGCTTTCTTT
.	TRBV10-3	TRBD1	TRBJ1-3	15	CAISDMTGSGNTIYF	TGTGCCATCAGTGATATGACAGGGTCTGGAAACACCATATATTTT
.	TRBV5-1	.	TRBJ2-2	14	CASSLEDSPGELFF	TGCGCCAGCAGCTTGGAAGACAGCCCCGGGGAGCTGTTTTTT
.	TRBV11-2	TRBD2	TRBJ2-1	17	CASSSTSGMSSYNEQFF	TGTGCCAGCAGCTCGACTAGCGGGATGAGCTCCTACAATGAGCAGTTCTTC
.	TRBV27	.	TRBJ1-1	13	CASSLSVDREAFF	TGTGCCAGCAGTTTATCGGTGGACAGAGAAGCTTTCTTT
.	TRBV10-2	.	TRBJ2-1	15	CASSAAGLFYNEQFF	TGCGCCAGCAGTGCTGCAGGACTATTCTACAATGAGCAGTTCTTC
once	TRBV2	.	TRBJ1-5	16	CASSEWIGSGNQPQHF	TGTGCCAGCAGTGAATGGATAGGGAGCGGCAATCAGCCCCAGCATTTT
.	TRBV9	TRBD2	TRBJ2-3	15	CASSVTSGHTDTQYF	TGTGCCAGCAGTGTCACTAGCGGCCACACAGATACGCAGTATTTT
.	TRBV5-1	TRBD1	TRBJ1-2	15	CASSLRTGGSYGYTF	TGCGCCAGCAGCCTACGGACAGGTGGTAGCTATGGCTACACCTTC
.	TRBV21-1	.	TRBJ1-1	15	CASSKEVLCRGEAFF	TGTGCCAGCAGCAAAGAAGTGCTTTGCAGGGGTGAAGCTTTCTTT
.	TRBV7-9	.	TRBJ2-3	15	CASSLGPLGGDTQYF	TGTGCCAGCAGCTTGGGACCTCTAGGGGGAGATACGCAGTATTTT
few	TRBV5-1	TRBD1	TRBJ1-2	14	CASSPTTGFNGYTF	TGCGCCAGCAGCCCCACGACAGGGTTTAATGGCTACACCTTC
.	TRBV19	TRBD1	TRBJ2-2	19	CASRTGQGNWRLNTGELFF	TGTGCCAGTAGGACGGGACAGGGAAATTGGAGACTTAACACCGGGGAGCTGTTTTTT
.	TRBV4-1	TRBD1	TRBJ2-6	16	CASSPWTGTGANVLTF	TGCGCCAGCAGCCCTTGGACAGGAACTGGGGCCAACGTCCTGACTTTC
.	TRBV25-1	TRBD2	TRBJ2-3	15	CASSPSGSGRDTQYF	TGTGCCAGCAGTCCAAGCGGGAGCGGAAGAGATACGCAGTATTTT
few	TRBV20-1	TRBD2	TRBJ2-1	14	CSASSSGRGNEQFF	TGCAGTGCTAGTTCTAGCGGGAGAGGCAATGAGCAGTTCTTC
.	TRBV16	.	TRBJ1-5	15	CASSQLLSSNQPQHF	TGTGCCAGCAGCCAGCTACTTAGTAGCAATCAGCCCCAGCATTTT
.	TRBV11-1	.	TRBJ1-1	14	CASSPTNRATEAFF	TGTGCCAGCAGCCCCACAAACAGGGCCACTGAAGCTTTCTTT
.	TRBV27	.	TRBJ1-6	17	CASTKRGGQGYNSPLHF	TGTGCCAGCACGAAAAGGGGCGGGCAGGGGTACAATTCACCCCTCCACTTT
.	TRBV15	TRBD1	TRBJ1-5	14	CATSRGDRNQPQHF	TGTGCCACCAGCAGAGGGGACAGAAATCAGCCCCAGCATTTT
.	TRBV9	TRBD1	TRBJ2-5	16	CASSPGTGAFQETQYF	TGTGCCAGCTCGCCAGGGACAGGTGCCTTTCAAGAGACCCAGTACTTC
.	TRBV6-5	.	TRBJ2-3	13	CATARYKGDTQYF	TGTGCCACCGCGCGGTATAAAGGAGATACGCAGTATTTT
.	TRBV7-2	TRBD1	TRBJ2-7	17	CASSGAFGQGAIYEQYF	TGTGCCAGCAGCGGCGCCTTCGGACAGGGGGCGATATACGAGCAGTACTTC
many	TRBV5-1	TRBD2	TRBJ2-1	17	CASSSGGTGLAGNEQFF	TGCGCCAGCAGCTCGGGAGGGACAGGACTAGCGGGCAATGAGCAGTTCTTC
.	TRBV5-1	TRBD1	TRBJ1-6	15	CASSLGDRGGSPLHF	TGCGCCAGCAGCTTGGGGGACAGGGGGGGTTCACCCCTCCACTTT
.	TRBV2	.	TRBJ2-7	15	CASRPSRQGSYEQYF	TGTGCCAGCAGACCTTCGAGGCAGGGATCCTACGAGCAGTACTTC
.	TRBV5-6	.	TRBJ1-6	13	CASSLDRNSPLHF	TGTGCCAGCAGCTTGGACAGAAATTCACCCCTCCACTTT
.	TRBV5-1	TRBD2	TRBJ2-1	18	CASSLSPLLAGYGNEQFF	TGCGCCAGCAGCTTGAGCCCGTTGCTAGCGGGATATGGTAATGAGCAGTTCTTC
.	TRBV19	TRBD1	TRBJ2-2	14	CASSPRGTTGELFF	TGTGCCAGTAGTCCCAGGGGGACCACCGGGGAGCTGTTTTTT
few	TRBV28	.	TRBJ1-1	14	CASSTRVMNTEAFF	TGTGCCAGCAGTACGAGAGTAATGAACACTGAAGCTTTCTTT
.	TRBV28	TRBD1	TRBJ2-4	16	CASRLQGASLKNIQYF	TGTGCCAGCAGGCTCCAGGGGGCCAGTCTGAAAAACATTCAGTACTTC
.	TRBV6-4	TRBD2	TRBJ2-3	16	CASSGLTGLYTDTQYF	TGTGCCAGCAGTGGTTTAACGGGACTATACACAGATACGCAGTATTTT
.	TRBV28	.	TRBJ1-6	15	CASTFGQTNNSPLHF	TGTGCCAGCACTTTCGGACAGACCAATAATTCACCCCTCCACTTT
.	TRBV5-4	.	TRBJ1-2	13	CASSRQTLYGYTF	TGTGCCAGCAGCCGACAGACCCTCTATGGCTACACCTTC
.	TRBV28	.	TRBJ1-4	16	CASSLRQGTTNEKLFF	TGTGCCAGCAGTTTAAGGCAGGGGACAACTAATGAAAAACTGTTTTTT
.	TRBV4-1	TRBD2	TRBJ2-7	16	CASSQDIGRGSYEQYF	TGCGCCAGCAGCCAAGATATCGGGAGGGGGTCCTACGAGCAGTACTTC
.	TRBV5-1	.	TRBJ2-3	14	CASSLARGTDTQYF	TGCGCCAGCAGCTTGGCACGGGGGACAGATACGCAGTATTTT
.	TRBV15	TRBD2	TRBJ2-3	17	CATSSDGLAGSTDTQYF	TGTGCCACCAGCAGCGACGGACTAGCGGGGAGCACAGATACGCAGTATTTT
.	TRBV19	.	TRBJ2-7	14	CASSKGDIVYEQYF	TGTGCCAGTAGTAAAGGGGACATCGTCTACGAGCAGTACTTC
.	TRBV5-1	TRBD1	TRBJ2-1	15	CASSSGGISYNEQFF	TGCGCCAGCAGCTCAGGGGGCATCTCCTACAATGAGCAGTTCTTC
.	TRBV27	.	TRBJ2-7	13	CASSHPSRDEQYF	TGTGCCAGCAGTCACCCCTCCCGGGACGAGCAGTACTTC
.	TRBV4-1	.	TRBJ2-7	11	CASSQRGRQYF	TGCGCCAGCAGCCAAAGGGGCCGGCAGTACTTC
.	TRBV19	TRBD1	TRBJ1-5	11	CASSPGGAAYF	TGTGCCAGTAGCCCAGGGGGCGCCGCCTATTTT
.	TRBV3-1/TRBV3-2	.	TRBJ1-2	15	CASSKLGARSDGYTF	TGTGCCAGCAGCAAACTGGGGGCGCGGTCAGATGGCTACACCTTC
.	TRBV7-2	.	TRBJ1-6	17	CASSLGPQDRGNSPLHF	TGTGCCAGCAGCTTAGGGCCCCAAGACCGGGGGAATTCACCCCTCCACTTT
.	TRBV19	.	TRBJ1-3	13	CASSMTTGNTIYF	TGTGCCAGTAGTATGACAACTGGAAACACCATATATTTT
few	TRBV7-2	.	TRBJ2-7	14	CASSPKRSLYEQYF	TGTGCCAGCAGCCCCAAGCGTTCCCTCTACGAGCAGTACTTC
.	TRBV7-9	TRBD1	TRBJ2-7	18	CASSSAGGTGLHRDEQYF	TGTGCCAGCAGCTCGGCCGGGGGGACAGGGCTCCATCGGGACGAGCAGTACTTC
.	TRBV5-1	TRBD2	TRBJ2-1	14	CASTSGGSYNEQFF	TGCGCCAGCACGTCGGGAGGATCCTACAATGAGCAGTTCTTC
.	TRBV7-8	.	TRBJ1-5	14	CASSQQAYNQPQHF	TGTGCCAGCAGCCAACAGGCTTACAATCAGCCCCAGCATTTT